This T cell receptor (beta chain) comes out of a study of blood T cell repertoires in COVID-19. Study information: The study drew acute and convalescent COVID-19 samples from the United States, Italy and Spain.

The CDR3 contains 13 residues. Losses at the gene ends were 8 bases for V and 0 bases for J; bases not matched to a gene: 3. Sequencing was performed with immunoSEQ multiplex PCR; in TCRdb, only in-frame clones are kept and a portion is missing. The table has 80,000 or so clones, approximately 80% seen once. This chain connects TRBV12-3 or TRBV12-4 to TRBJ2-7, with TRBD1 matching over 8 bases. The sequencing input was peripheral blood. This receptor was taken from a human donor in a cohort sampled during active COVID-19. The CDR3 loop is CASSGGSSYEQYF. In nucleotides, the CDR3 is TGTGCCAGCTCAGGGGGCAGCTCCTACGAGCAGTACTTC.